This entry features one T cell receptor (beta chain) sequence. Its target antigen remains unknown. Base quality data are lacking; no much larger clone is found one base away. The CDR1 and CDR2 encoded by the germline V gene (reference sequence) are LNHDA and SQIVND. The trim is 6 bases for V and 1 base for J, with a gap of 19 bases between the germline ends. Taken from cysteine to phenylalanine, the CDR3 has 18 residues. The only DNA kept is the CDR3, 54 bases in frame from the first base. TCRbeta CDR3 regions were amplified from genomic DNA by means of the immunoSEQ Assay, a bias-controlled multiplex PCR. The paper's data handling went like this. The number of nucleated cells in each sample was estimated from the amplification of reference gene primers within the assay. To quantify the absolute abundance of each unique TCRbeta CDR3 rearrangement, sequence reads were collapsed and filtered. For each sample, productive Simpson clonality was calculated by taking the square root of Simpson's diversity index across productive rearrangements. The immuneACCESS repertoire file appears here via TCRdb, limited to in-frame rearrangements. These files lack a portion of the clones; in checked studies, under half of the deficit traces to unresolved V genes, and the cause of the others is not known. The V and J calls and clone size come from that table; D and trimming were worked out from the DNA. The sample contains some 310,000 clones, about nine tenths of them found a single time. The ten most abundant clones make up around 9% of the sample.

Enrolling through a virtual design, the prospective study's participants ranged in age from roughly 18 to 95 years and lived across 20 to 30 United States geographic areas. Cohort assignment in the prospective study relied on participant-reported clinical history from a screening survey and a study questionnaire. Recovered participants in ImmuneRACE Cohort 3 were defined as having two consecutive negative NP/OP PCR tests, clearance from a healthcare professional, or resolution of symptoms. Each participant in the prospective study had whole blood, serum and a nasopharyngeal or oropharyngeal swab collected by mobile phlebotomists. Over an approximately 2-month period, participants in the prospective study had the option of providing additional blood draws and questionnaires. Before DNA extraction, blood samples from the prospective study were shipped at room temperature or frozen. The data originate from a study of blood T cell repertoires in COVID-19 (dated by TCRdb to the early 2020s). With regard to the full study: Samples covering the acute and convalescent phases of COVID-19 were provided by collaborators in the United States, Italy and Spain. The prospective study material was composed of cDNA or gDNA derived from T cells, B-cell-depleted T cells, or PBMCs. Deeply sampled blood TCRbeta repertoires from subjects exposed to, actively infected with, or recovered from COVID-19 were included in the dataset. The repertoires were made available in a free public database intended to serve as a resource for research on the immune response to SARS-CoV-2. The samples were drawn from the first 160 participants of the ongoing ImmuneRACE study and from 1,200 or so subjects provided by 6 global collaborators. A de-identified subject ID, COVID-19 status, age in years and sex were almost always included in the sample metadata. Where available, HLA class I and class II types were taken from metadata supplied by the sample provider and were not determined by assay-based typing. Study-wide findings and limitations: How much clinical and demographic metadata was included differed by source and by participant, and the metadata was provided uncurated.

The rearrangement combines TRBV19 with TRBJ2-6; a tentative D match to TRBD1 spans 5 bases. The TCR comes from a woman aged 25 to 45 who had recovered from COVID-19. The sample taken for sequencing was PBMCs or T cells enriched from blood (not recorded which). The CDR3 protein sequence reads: CASRLLAAGLSGANVLTF. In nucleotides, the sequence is TGTGCCAGTAGGCTCCTCGCGGCAGGGCTATCTGGGGCCAACGTCCTGACTTTC.